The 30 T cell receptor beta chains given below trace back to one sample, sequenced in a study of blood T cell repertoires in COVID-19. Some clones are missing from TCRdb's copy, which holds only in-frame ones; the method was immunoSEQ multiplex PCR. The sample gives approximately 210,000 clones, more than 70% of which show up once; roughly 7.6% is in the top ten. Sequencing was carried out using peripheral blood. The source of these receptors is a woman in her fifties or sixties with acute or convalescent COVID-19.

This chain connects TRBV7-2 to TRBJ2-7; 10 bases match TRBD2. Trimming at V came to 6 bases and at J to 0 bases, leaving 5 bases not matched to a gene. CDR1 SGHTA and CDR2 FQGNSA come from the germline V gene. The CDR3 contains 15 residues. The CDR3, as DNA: TGTGCCAGCAGTCAAGCGGGGGGGAGCTCCTACGAGCAGTACTTC. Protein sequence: CASSQAGGSSYEQYF.

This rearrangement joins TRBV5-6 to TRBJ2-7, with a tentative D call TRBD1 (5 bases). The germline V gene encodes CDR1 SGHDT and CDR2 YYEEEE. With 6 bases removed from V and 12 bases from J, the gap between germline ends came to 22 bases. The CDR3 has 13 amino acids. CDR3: CASMGRDPARTYF. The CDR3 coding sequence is TGTGCCAGCATGGGCAGGGATCCCGCGCGGACGTACTTC.

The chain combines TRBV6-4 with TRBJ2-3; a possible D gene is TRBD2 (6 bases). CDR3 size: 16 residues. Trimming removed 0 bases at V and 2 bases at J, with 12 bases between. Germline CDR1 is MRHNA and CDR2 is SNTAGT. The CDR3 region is CASSDSRSGSTDTQYF. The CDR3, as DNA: TGTGCCAGCAGTGACTCTCGTAGCGGATCCACAGATACGCAGTATTTT.

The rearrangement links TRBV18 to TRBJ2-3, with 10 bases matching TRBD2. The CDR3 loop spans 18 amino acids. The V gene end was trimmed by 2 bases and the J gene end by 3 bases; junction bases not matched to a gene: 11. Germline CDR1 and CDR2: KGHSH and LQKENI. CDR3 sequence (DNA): TGTGCCAGCTCACCAGTCCCCGGGACTAGCGTCGGGACAGATACGCAGTATTTT. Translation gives CASSPVPGTSVGTDTQYF.

CDR3 DNA sequence: TGTGCCAGCAGTCCCAGCATTGGCCAGGCGAACACCGGGGAGCTGTTTTTT. Its protein product is CASSPSIGQANTGELFF. J is TRBJ2-2 and V is TRBV7-2; D ambiguous. This CDR3 spans 17 amino acids. The germline CDR1 and CDR2 sequences are SGHTA and FQGNSA. V shed 6 bases and J shed 0 bases, with 17 bases lying between them.

The CDR3 DNA is TGTGCCAGCGAGAATAGCGGACTACAGAATGAGCAGTTCTTC. This encodes CASENSGLQNEQFF. V usage is TRBV9 and J usage is TRBJ2-1; the D gene is possibly TRBD2 (6 bases). Trimming left V 7 bases short and J 7 bases short, with 18 bases between. The length of the CDR3 is 14 residues. Looked up from germline, CDR1 is SGDLS and CDR2 is YYNGEE.

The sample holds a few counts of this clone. In DNA form, the CDR3 reads TGTGCCAGCAGTGCCGGGACAGGGGGCTACGAGCAGTACTTC. It encodes CASSAGTGGYEQYF. The V call is TRBV25-1, the J call TRBJ2-7; the match to TRBD1 covers 11 bases. The CDR3 has 14 amino acids. The ends lost 4 bases at V and 3 bases at J; junction bases unmatched: 2. Germline values: CDR1 MGHDK, CDR2 SYGVNS.

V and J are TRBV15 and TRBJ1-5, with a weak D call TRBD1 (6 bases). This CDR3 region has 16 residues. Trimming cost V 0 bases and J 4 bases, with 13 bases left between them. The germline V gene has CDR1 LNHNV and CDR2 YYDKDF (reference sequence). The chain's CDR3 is CATSRDIRGGNQPQHF. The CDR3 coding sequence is TGTGCCACCAGCAGAGATATCAGGGGCGGGAATCAGCCCCAGCATTTT.

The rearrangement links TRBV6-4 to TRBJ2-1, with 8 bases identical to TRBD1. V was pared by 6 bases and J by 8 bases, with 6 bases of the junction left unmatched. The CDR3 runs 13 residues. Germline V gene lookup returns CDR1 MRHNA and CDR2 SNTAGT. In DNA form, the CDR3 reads TGTGCCAGCAGCCCAGGGGGCCGGGATGAGCAGTTCTTC. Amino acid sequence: CASSPGGRDEQFF.

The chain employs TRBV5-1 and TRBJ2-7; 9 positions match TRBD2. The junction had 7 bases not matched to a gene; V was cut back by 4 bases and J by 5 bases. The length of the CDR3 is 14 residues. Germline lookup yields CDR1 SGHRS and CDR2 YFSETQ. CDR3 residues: CASSDTSGSNEQYF. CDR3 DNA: TGCGCCAGCAGCGATACTAGCGGGTCAAACGAGCAGTACTTC. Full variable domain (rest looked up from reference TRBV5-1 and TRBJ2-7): KAGVTQTPRYLIKTRGQQVTLSCSPISGHRSVSWYQQTPGQGLQFLFEYFSETQRNKGNFPGRFSGRQFSNSRSEMNVSTLELGDSALYLCASSDTSGSNEQYFGPGTRLTVT.

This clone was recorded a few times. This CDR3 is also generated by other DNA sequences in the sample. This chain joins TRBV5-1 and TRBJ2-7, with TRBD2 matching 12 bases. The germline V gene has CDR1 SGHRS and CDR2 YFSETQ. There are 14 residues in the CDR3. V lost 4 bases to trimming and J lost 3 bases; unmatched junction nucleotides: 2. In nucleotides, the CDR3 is TGCGCCAGCAGCCAGACTAGCGGGAGCTACGAGCAGTACTTC. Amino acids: CASSQTSGSYEQYF.

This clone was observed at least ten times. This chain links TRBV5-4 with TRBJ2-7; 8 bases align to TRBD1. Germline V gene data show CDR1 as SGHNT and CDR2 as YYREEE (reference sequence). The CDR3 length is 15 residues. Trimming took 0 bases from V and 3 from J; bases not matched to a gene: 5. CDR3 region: CASSLGPGTGYEQYF. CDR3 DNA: TGTGCCAGCAGCTTGGGCCCGGGGACAGGCTACGAGCAGTACTTC.

The DNA of the CDR3 is TGTGCCAGCAGCAACCCGGACAGGGGGCTTAAAAACATTCAGTACTTC. Translated, it gives CASSNPDRGLKNIQYF. This chain uses TRBV7-2 with TRBJ2-4; 11 bases fit TRBD1. After removal of 5 bases from V and 4 bases from J, the junction contained 7 bases not matched to a gene. The length of the CDR3 is 16 residues. Per germline, CDR1 SGHTA and CDR2 FQGNSA.

The CDR3 is CASTRAASGRSSYEQYF. CDR3 DNA: TGTGCCAGTACTAGGGCGGCTAGCGGGAGGAGCTCCTACGAGCAGTACTTC. This rearrangement joins TRBV28 to TRBJ2-7, with 11 bases fitting TRBD2. The CDR3 loop spans 17 amino acids. Germline lookup yields CDR1 MDHEN and CDR2 SYDVKM. The junction had 13 bases not matched to a gene; V was cut back by 9 bases and J by 0 bases.

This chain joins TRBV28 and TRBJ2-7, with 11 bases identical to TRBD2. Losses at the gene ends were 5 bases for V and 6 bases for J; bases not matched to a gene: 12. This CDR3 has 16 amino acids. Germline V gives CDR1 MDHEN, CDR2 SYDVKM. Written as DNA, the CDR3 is TGTGCCAGCAGTCCGGGACAGGGCGGACTAGCGGGCGAGCAGTACTTC. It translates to CASSPGQGGLAGEQYF.

The CDR3 loop is CASSRKGVPDNYGYTF. The CDR3 bases are TGTGCCAGCAGCCGAAAGGGGGTCCCGGATAACTATGGCTACACCTTC. The chain carries TRBV3-1 (or the pseudogene TRBV3-2) and TRBJ1-2; possible D gene TRBD1, 6 bases. Germline CDR1 reads LGHDT; CDR2 reads YNNKEL (reference sequence). This CDR3 is 16 amino acids long. V lost 4 bases and J 1 base, leaving 16 bases between the germline ends.

The CDR3: CASSDQGLAGYNEQFF. The CDR3 bases are TGCGCCAGCAGCGACCAGGGACTAGCGGGGTACAATGAGCAGTTCTTC. The rearrangement joins TRBV5-1 to TRBJ2-1; 13 nucleotides agree with TRBD2. V dropped 4 bases and J dropped 4; count of bases not matched to a gene: 5. Looked up from germline, CDR1 is SGHRS and CDR2 is YFSETQ. CDR3 length equals 16 residues.

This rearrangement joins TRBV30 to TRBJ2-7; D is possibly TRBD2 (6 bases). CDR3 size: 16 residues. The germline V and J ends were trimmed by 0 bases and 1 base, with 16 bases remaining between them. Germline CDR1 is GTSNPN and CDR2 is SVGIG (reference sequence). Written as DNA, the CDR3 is TGTGCCTGGAGTGTGGCTAGCGCAGGTCGGTCCTACGAGCAGTACTTC. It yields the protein CAWSVASAGRSYEQYF.

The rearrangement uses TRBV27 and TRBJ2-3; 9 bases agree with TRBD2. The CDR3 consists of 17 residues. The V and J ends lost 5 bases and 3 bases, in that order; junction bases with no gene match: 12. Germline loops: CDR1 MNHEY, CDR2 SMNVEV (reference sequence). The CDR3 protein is CASSHPRGRAGTDTQYF. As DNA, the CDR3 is TGTGCCAGCAGTCACCCTCGCGGGAGGGCAGGGACAGATACGCAGTATTTT.

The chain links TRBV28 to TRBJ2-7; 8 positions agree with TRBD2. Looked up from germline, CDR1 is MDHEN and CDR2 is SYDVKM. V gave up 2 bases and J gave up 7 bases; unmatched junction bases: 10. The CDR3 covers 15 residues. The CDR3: CASSLAGTSMEEQYF. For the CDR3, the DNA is TGTGCCAGCAGTTTAGCCGGGACTAGTATGGAAGAGCAGTACTTC.

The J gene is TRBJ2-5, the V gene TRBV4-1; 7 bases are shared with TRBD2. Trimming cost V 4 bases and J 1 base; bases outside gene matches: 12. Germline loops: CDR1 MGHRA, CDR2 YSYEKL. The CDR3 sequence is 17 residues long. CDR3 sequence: CASSPGGGSWGQETQYF. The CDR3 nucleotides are TGCGCCAGCAGCCCCGGGGGAGGGTCTTGGGGCCAAGAGACCCAGTACTTC.

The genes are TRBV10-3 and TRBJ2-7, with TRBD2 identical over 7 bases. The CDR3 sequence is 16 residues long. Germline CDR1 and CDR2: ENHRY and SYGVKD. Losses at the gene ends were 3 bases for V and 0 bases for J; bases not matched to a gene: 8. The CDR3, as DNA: TGTGCCATCAGTGATCCGGTACTAGCGTACTCCTACGAGCAGTACTTC. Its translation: CAISDPVLAYSYEQYF.

DNA for the CDR3: TGTGCCTGGCGTGGGGGGCCGTCAGAGTTTGGCACCATATATTTT. Amino acids: CAWRGGPSEFGTIYF. This chain uses TRBV30 with TRBJ1-3; D may be TRBD1 (6 bases). Germline-derived CDR1 and CDR2 are GTSNPN and SVGIG (reference sequence). This CDR3 contains 15 residues. Trimming pared 5 bases from V and 9 bases from J, leaving 23 bases between.

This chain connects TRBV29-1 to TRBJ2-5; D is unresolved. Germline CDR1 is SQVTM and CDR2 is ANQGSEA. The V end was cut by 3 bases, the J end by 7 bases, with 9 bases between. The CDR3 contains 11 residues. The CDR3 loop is CSVEGPGTQYF. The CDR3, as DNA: TGCAGCGTTGAGGGCCCTGGGACCCAGTACTTC.

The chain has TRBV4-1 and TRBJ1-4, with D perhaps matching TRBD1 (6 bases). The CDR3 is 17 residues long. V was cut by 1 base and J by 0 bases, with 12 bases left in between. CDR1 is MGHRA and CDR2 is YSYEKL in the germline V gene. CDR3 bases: TGCGCCAGCAGCCAAGCGGACAGACAAGCAACTAATGAAAAACTGTTTTTT. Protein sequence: CASSQADRQATNEKLFF.

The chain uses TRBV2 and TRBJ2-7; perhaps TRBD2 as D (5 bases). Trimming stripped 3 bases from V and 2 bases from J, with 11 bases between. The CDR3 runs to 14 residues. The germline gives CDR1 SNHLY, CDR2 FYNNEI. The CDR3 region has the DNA TGTGCCAGCAGTGATGGAGGTATCCCCTACGAGCAGTACTTC. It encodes CASSDGGIPYEQYF. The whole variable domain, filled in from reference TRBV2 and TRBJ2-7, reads EPEVTQTPSHQVTQMGQEVILRCVPISNHLYFYWYRQILGQKVEFLVSFYNNEISEKSEIFDDQFSVERPDGSNFTLKIRSTKLEDSAMYFCASSDGGIPYEQYFGPGTRLTVT.

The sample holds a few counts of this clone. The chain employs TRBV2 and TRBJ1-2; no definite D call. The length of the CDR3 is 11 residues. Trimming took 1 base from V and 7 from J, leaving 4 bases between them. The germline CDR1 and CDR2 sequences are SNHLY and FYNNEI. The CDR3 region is CASSEVAGYTF. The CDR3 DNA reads TGTGCCAGCAGTGAAGTGGCTGGCTACACCTTC.

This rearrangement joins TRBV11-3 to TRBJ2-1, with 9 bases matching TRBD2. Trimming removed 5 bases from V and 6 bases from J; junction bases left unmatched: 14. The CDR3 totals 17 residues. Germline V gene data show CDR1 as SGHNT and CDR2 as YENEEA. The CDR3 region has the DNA TGTGCCAGCAGCCCCTCGTTCTTAGCGGGAGTCTCCAATGAGCAGTTCTTC. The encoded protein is CASSPSFLAGVSNEQFF.

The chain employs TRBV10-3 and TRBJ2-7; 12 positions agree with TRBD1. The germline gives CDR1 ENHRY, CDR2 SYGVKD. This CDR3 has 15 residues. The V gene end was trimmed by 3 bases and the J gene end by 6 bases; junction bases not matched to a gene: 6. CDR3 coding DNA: TGTGCCATCAGTGAAACCGGGACAGGGGGCTTCGAGCAGTACTTC. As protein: CAISETGTGGFEQYF.

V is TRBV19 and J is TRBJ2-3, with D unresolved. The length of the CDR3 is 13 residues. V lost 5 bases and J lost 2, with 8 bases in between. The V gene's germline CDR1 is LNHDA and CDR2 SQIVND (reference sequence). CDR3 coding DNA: TGTGCCAGTAGTGTAGCCCTCACAGATACGCAGTATTTT. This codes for CASSVALTDTQYF.